The 23 T cell receptor beta chains below all came from one sample that was sequenced in a study of early T cells in non-severe SARS-CoV-2 infection. MiXCR was run by TCRdb on the 5' RACE reads, yielding one entry per CDR3 protein. The sample shows roughly 48,000 distinct CDR3 sequences, roughly 5.9% of them seen only once. Source material: whole blood. These receptors originate from an adult who was a healthcare worker with PCR-confirmed SARS-CoV-2 infection or an uninfected control (not recorded which).

This rearrangement joins TRBV30 to TRBJ1-3; 8 positions agree with TRBD1. This CDR3 has 15 amino acids. Per germline, CDR1 GTSNPN and CDR2 SVGIG (reference sequence). J was trimmed by 4 bases and V by 1 base; bases with no gene match: 6. For the CDR3, the DNA is TGTGCCTGGAGTGGCAGGCAGGGGGCAGGAAACACCATATATTTT. Translation gives CAWSGRQGAGNTIYF.

V and J are TRBV7-9 and TRBJ2-7, with TRBD1 identical over 8 bases. Germline CDR1 is SEHNR and CDR2 is FQNEAQ (reference sequence). V lost 1 base, J lost 5 bases, and 7 bases stayed unmatched. The CDR3 loop spans 15 amino acids. CDR3 sequence: CASSLGSGGLDEQYF. The CDR3 nucleotides read TGTGCCAGCAGCTTAGGGTCAGGGGGCCTCGACGAGCAGTACTTC.

This clonotype was seen a few times. The V gene is TRBV2, the J gene TRBJ2-3; no definite D call. Germline V gene sequence: CDR1 SNHLY, CDR2 FYNNEI. V lost 5 bases and J lost 0, with 12 bases in between. The CDR3 covers 15 residues. As DNA, the CDR3 is TGTGCCAGCAGTTTACCGAGATTTAGCACAGATACGCAGTATTTT. As protein: CASSLPRFSTDTQYF.

The table lists this clonotype with many counts. This chain uses TRBV4-2 with TRBJ1-6; no clear D gene. V gave up 0 bases and J gave up 7 bases, with 4 bases separating them. CDR3 size: 13 residues. CDR1 is LGHNA and CDR2 is YNFKEQ in the germline V gene. CDR3 protein: CASSQDPNSPLHF. The CDR3 region has the DNA TGTGCCAGCAGCCAAGACCCGAATTCACCCCTCCACTTT.

The J gene is TRBJ1-2, the V gene TRBV10-3; unclear D gene. The CDR3 loop spans 14 amino acids. Trimming shortened V by 4 bases and J by 4 bases, and 13 bases separated the two germline ends. Per the germline V gene, CDR1 is ENHRY and CDR2 is SYGVKD. CDR3 residues: CAISGSNGLYGYTF. The CDR3 nucleotides are TGTGCCATCAGTGGTAGCAACGGGCTCTATGGCTACACCTTC.

This clonotype was detected ten times or more. The CDR3 nucleotides read TGCAGTGCTAGAGACCCCGGGTCTGCCTACGAGCAGTACTTC. It yields the protein CSARDPGSAYEQYF. The chain is built from TRBV20-1 and TRBJ2-7; D unclear. V shed 0 bases and J shed 2 bases, with 11 bases lying between them. Germline V gene data show CDR1 as DFQATT and CDR2 as SNEGSKA (reference sequence). This CDR3 has 14 amino acids.

A word on this clonotype: This may come from a read error, since a much larger clone is one base off. The rearrangement joins TRBV20-1 to TRBJ2-7; possibly TRBD1 for D (6 bases). CDR1 is DFQATT and CDR2 is SNEGSKA in the germline V gene (reference sequence). The CDR3 sequence is 13 residues long. Trimming removed 3 bases from V and 4 bases from J, with 13 bases in between. The CDR3 DNA reads as TGCAGTGCTAGGGGGAACAGGGTATACGAGCAGTACTTC. This codes for CSARGNRVYEQYF.

The chain uses TRBV30 and TRBJ2-7; D is uncertain. This CDR3 is built from 14 residues. Looked up from germline, CDR1 is GTSNPN and CDR2 is SVGIG (reference sequence). V lost 0 bases, J lost 2 bases, and 11 bases lay in between. CDR3 nucleotides: TGTGCCTGGAGTGTAGTTGGGCAGCCCTACGAGCAGTACTTC. It specifies CAWSVVGQPYEQYF.

This clonotype was seen many times. The chain employs TRBV24-1 and TRBJ1-5; D remains unclear. The CDR3 runs to 13 residues. CDR1 is KGHDR, CDR2 SFDVKD, per germline. V was clipped by 3 bases and J by 4 bases, with 6 bases between them. The CDR3 coding sequence is TGTGCCACCAGTGATACCAATAATCAGCCCCAGCATTTT. This gives the protein CATSDTNNQPQHF.

This clonotype was seen a few times. The chain carries TRBV15 and TRBJ2-1, with 10 bases lining up with TRBD2. The CDR3 runs 16 residues. Trimming removed 5 bases from V and 7 bases from J; junction bases left unmatched: 11. CDR1 and CDR2 (germline): LNHNV, YYDKDF (reference sequence). CDR3 nucleotides: TGTGCCACCAGCTCCACCGGACTAGCGGAGGGGAATGAGCAGTTCTTC. This encodes CATSSTGLAEGNEQFF.

The genes are TRBV6-1 and TRBJ2-5; 7 bases map to TRBD1. Germline CDR1 and CDR2: MNHNS and SASEGT. The CDR3 extends over 15 amino acids. Germline trimming cut 8 bases from V and 2 bases from J; bases unmatched to any gene: 11. CDR3 residues: CASAEDRRSQETQYF. The DNA of the CDR3 is TGTGCCAGCGCTGAGGACAGGAGGTCACAAGAGACCCAGTACTTC.

The chain combines TRBV20-1 with TRBJ1-2; TRBD1 aligns across 12 bases. CDR1 and CDR2 (germline): DFQATT, SNEGSKA (reference sequence). Losses at the gene ends were 6 bases for V and 8 bases for J; bases not matched to a gene: 7. This CDR3 region has 13 residues. The CDR3 DNA is TGCAGTGCAGAGGGACAGGGGGCAGGGGGCTACACCTTC. Translating it yields CSAEGQGAGGYTF.

This clonotype has a count of ten or more. The V and J genes are TRBV7-2 and TRBJ2-3; D may be TRBD2 (5 bases). This CDR3 has 15 residues. Germline CDR1 reads SGHTA; CDR2 reads FQGNSA. Trimming left V 1 base short and J 0 bases short, with 8 bases between. The CDR3 loop reads CASSLDRGSTDTQYF. Written as DNA, the CDR3 is TGTGCCAGCAGCTTAGACCGAGGGAGCACAGATACGCAGTATTTT.

At least ten counts were recorded for this clonotype. This chain connects TRBV6-2 or TRBV6-3 to TRBJ2-7, with TRBD2 matching 7 bases. Trimming cost V 7 bases and J 2 bases; bases outside gene matches: 5. The CDR3 loop spans 13 amino acids. Germline CDR1 is MNHEY and CDR2 is SVGEGT. The CDR3 DNA is TGTGCCAGCAAGGCGGGGGACCCCTACGAGCAGTACTTC. Translation: CASKAGDPYEQYF.

This clonotype has at least ten counts. V gene TRBV6-2 or TRBV6-3 combines with J gene TRBJ2-1, with 11 bases lining up with TRBD1. Germline CDR1 MNHEY, CDR2 SVGEGT. V dropped 5 bases and J dropped 2; count of bases not matched to a gene: 8. CDR3 size: 17 residues. As DNA, the CDR3 is TGTGCCAGCAGTAGGCTTCCGGGACAGGGGGCCTACAATGAGCAGTTCTTC. It specifies CASSRLPGQGAYNEQFF.

In this sample, this clonotype turned up a few times. The V and J genes are TRBV12-3 or TRBV12-4 and TRBJ2-7; TRBD2 matches at 14 bases. V trimming: 6 bases; J trimming: 5 bases; junction bases outside the gene matches: 6. The CDR3 loop spans 15 amino acids. The CDR3, as DNA: TGTGCCAGCAGGCCCGGGACTAGCGGGAGCCACGAGCAGTACTTC. Its translation: CASRPGTSGSHEQYF.

The J gene is TRBJ1-1, the V gene TRBV6-4; a possible D gene is TRBD1 (5 bases). Trimming removed 6 bases from V and 5 bases from J, with 16 bases in between. The CDR3 sequence is 14 residues long. Germline CDR1 is MRHNA and CDR2 is SNTAGT. CDR3: CASSLLTGGTEAFF. The CDR3 DNA is TGTGCCAGCAGCCTTCTGACGGGGGGAACTGAAGCTTTCTTT.

This clonotype was seen ten or more times. The V and J genes are TRBV14 and TRBJ2-2, with TRBD1 identical over 8 bases. The CDR3 consists of 16 residues. The germline gives CDR1 SGHDN, CDR2 FVKESK. Trimming at V came to 4 bases and at J to 1 base, leaving 5 bases not matched to a gene. DNA for the CDR3: TGTGCCAGCAGCCTGCAGGGGGCCAGGAACACCGGGGAGCTGTTTTTT. It specifies CASSLQGARNTGELFF.

This clonotype was observed at least ten times. The CDR3: CSGSRDGYTF. The DNA for the CDR3 is TGCAGTGGGAGCAGGGACGGCTACACCTTC. The chain combines TRBV20-1 with TRBJ1-2, with D possibly TRBD1 on 5 matching bases. Germline lookup yields CDR1 DFQATT and CDR2 SNEGSKA (reference sequence). CDR3 length equals 10 residues. V shed 7 bases and J shed 8 bases, with 11 bases lying between them.

This clonotype is medium-sized in the sample. The V and J genes are TRBV18 and TRBJ1-5, with D uncertain. This CDR3 is built from 16 residues. The V gene's germline CDR1 is KGHSH and CDR2 LQKENI. V was clipped by 3 bases and J by 1 base, with 13 bases between them. The chain's CDR3 is CASSPPTTSSNQPQHF. The CDR3 DNA reads TGTGCCAGCTCACCTCCAACCACGTCCAGCAATCAGCCCCAGCATTTT.

Ten or more counts support this clonotype. The V gene is TRBV4-1, the J gene TRBJ2-7, with TRBD1 as a possible D gene (5 bases). V shed 0 bases and J shed 2 bases, with 14 bases lying between them. CDR1 is MGHRA and CDR2 is YSYEKL in the germline V gene. The CDR3 extends over 16 amino acids. The CDR3 loop reads CASSQEGAGLPYEQYF. In nucleotides, the CDR3 is TGCGCCAGCAGCCAAGAAGGGGCAGGGCTCCCCTACGAGCAGTACTTC.

This clonotype was detected many times. The chain recombines TRBV6-6 with TRBJ2-2; D is undetermined. The germline CDR1 and CDR2 sequences are MNHNY and SVGAGI (reference sequence). V was trimmed by 2 bases and J by 7 bases, leaving 2 bases between them. This CDR3 spans 11 amino acids. CDR3 amino acids: CASSYHGELFF. The CDR3 DNA sequence: TGTGCCAGCAGTTACCACGGGGAGCTGTTTTTT.

At least ten counts were recorded for this clonotype. The chain recombines TRBV11-3 with TRBJ2-1; D may be TRBD1 or TRBD2 (5 bases each). The CDR3 covers 15 residues. CDR1 is SGHNT, CDR2 YENEEA, per germline. With 1 base removed from V and 6 bases from J, the gap between germline ends came to 13 bases. CDR3 amino acids: CASSLGRTTRNEQFF. As DNA, the CDR3 is TGTGCCAGCAGCTTAGGGAGGACAACGCGCAATGAGCAGTTCTTC.